The present entry profiles one TCR beta chain with its context. The antigen is not known. This entry belongs to a study of resident and recirculating memory T cells in vitiligo. Background on the study: Each patient gave two lesional and two nonlesional epidermal shave biopsies, plus PBMCs. Study-level findings and limits: No single dominant TCR clone appeared; lesion clonality varied. Non-conserved TCRs across sites and patients suggested distinct clones per lesion.

V dropped 4 bases and J dropped 7 bases, with 16 bases sitting between them. CDR3 size: 15 residues. Germline V gene lookup returns CDR1 MNHNS and CDR2 SASEGT. The assay was immunoSEQ multiplex PCR, and TCRdb's table has in-frame clones only and misses some. The table has 70,000 or so clones, 80% to 95% seen once. Stable patients also lacked confetti depigmentation, a sign of active vitiligo. V usage is TRBV6-1 and J usage is TRBJ1-4, with TRBD1 as a possible D gene (6 bases). Sample: blood. This sequence originates from a male donor with vitiligo. The CDR3 sequence: CASSVSGTRSEKLFF. CDR3 DNA: TGTGCCAGCAGTGTATCCGGGACAAGGTCTGAAAAACTGTTTTTT.